This T cell receptor beta chain was identified during a study of brain T cells in children with intractable seizures. The study, taken as a whole, reports: Among the top 50 brain clones were public and private clonotypes.

Turning to this clone: Its antigen is unknown.

Only cases whose brain tissue showed the highest T cell transcript signatures were sequenced. This table comes from immunoSEQ multiplex PCR, and its TCRdb copy is limited to in-frame clones, with some not included. This sample has fewer than 9,500 clones, with less than 75% found just once. The sample consisted of resected brain tissue, taken at surgery. This TCR was recovered from a boy in the first two years of life with tuberous sclerosis and intractable seizures.

CDR3 sequence (DNA): TGTGCCAGCAGCGACGGGATTAATTCCTACGAGCAGTACTTC. As protein: CASSDGINSYEQYF. This chain links TRBV9 with TRBJ2-7, with D possibly TRBD2 on 5 matching bases. Germline-derived CDR1 and CDR2 are SGDLS and YYNGEE. The V and J ends lost 3 bases and 1 base respectively, with 11 bases between them. This CDR3 spans 14 amino acids.